Each of the 7 T cell receptor beta chains below was sequenced from the same sample in a study of shared clonotypes between healthy human individuals. Libraries were prepared by immunoSEQ multiplex PCR; TCRdb keeps only in-frame clonotypes and omits some of them. This table holds a few million clones, just over 90% found once. The source material was naive CD4+ T cells from PBMCs. As for subset: CD45RA+ positively selected. The receptors were sampled from a man between 18 and 29 years old in good health. Some clones in this sample may be carry-over from other donors' samples.

The chain couples TRBV4-1 to TRBJ2-4, with 7 positions matching TRBD1. V trimming: 0 bases; J trimming: 8 bases; junction bases outside the gene matches: 7. Per germline, CDR1 MGHRA and CDR2 YSYEKL. The CDR3 consists of 15 residues. Here the CDR3 reads CASSQDLRQGDIQYF. The CDR3 coding sequence is TGCGCCAGCAGCCAAGATCTGCGACAGGGAGACATTCAGTACTTC.

The J gene is TRBJ2-7, the V gene TRBV6-5; D unresolved. Looked up from germline, CDR1 is MNHEY and CDR2 is SVGAGI. Trimming removed 2 bases at V and 2 bases at J, with 13 bases between. The CDR3 loop spans 15 amino acids. The CDR3 region has the DNA TGTGCCAGCAGTTACCGCGGAGCAGATGCCTACGAGCAGTACTTC. It encodes CASSYRGADAYEQYF.

The rearrangement links TRBV4-1 to TRBJ1-2; D possibly corresponds to TRBD1 (6 bases). Trimming stripped 0 bases from V and 4 bases from J, with 9 bases between. The CDR3 runs to 14 residues. CDR1 is MGHRA, CDR2 YSYEKL, per germline. The CDR3 is CASSQDDRTYGYTF. The CDR3 DNA sequence: TGCGCCAGCAGCCAAGATGACAGGACCTATGGCTACACCTTC.

V is TRBV6-6 and J is TRBJ1-4; D is perhaps TRBD1 (6 bases). Germline lookup yields CDR1 MNHNY and CDR2 SVGAGI (reference sequence). The CDR3 totals 13 residues. Trimming shortened V by 5 bases and J by 8 bases, and 12 bases separated the two germline ends. The CDR3 DNA sequence: TGTGCCAGCAGTGCGTCAGGGGAGGAAAAACTGTTTTTT. Its translation is CASSASGEEKLFF.

The chain couples TRBV5-6 to TRBJ2-7, with D perhaps being TRBD1 or TRBD2 (5 bases each). The CDR3 spans 15 residues. Germline CDR1 SGHDT, CDR2 YYEEEE. Trimming removed 2 bases at V and 5 bases at J, with 17 bases between. CDR3 protein: CASSLGAGSVHEQYF. CDR3 nucleotide sequence: TGTGCCAGCAGCTTAGGGGCAGGGAGTGTCCACGAGCAGTACTTC.

The rearrangement uses TRBV27 and TRBJ2-7; D may match TRBD1 or TRBD2 (7 bases each). Germline V lookup: CDR1 MNHEY, CDR2 SMNVEV (reference sequence). Trimming shortened V by 8 bases and J by 7 bases, and 24 bases separated the two germline ends. CDR3 length: 15 residues. The CDR3 DNA reads TGTGCCAGCGGACCTCGGGGGAGGGGGCTTGGGGAGCAGTACTTC. This sequence encodes CASGPRGRGLGEQYF.

Of note for this clone: Other DNA sequences within the sample encode an identical CDR3. The rearrangement links TRBV5-1 to TRBJ2-5; 13 positions agree with TRBD2. The CDR3 length is 15 residues. The V segment lost 2 bases and the J segment 5 bases; nucleotides outside the gene matches: 3. Germline values: CDR1 SGHRS, CDR2 YFSETQ. This chain's CDR3 is CASSLGLAGAETQYF. In DNA form, the CDR3 reads TGCGCCAGCAGCTTAGGACTAGCGGGAGCTGAGACCCAGTACTTC.